The rows below give T cell receptor beta chains drawn from one sample of a study of blood T cell repertoires in COVID-19. Profiling relied on immunoSEQ multiplex PCR, and the TCRdb table lists in-frame clones only, not all of them. The sample records about 270,000 clones, approximately 85% being singletons. Sequenced sample: peripheral blood. The receptors here all came from a woman between 65 and 79 years old with acute or convalescent COVID-19. The conserved cysteine and the conserved F or W are not part of the CDR3 here.

v_call: TRBV6-5
j_call: TRBJ1-2
cdr3_aa: ASSRGADYGYT

v_call: TRBV3-1/TRBV3-2
j_call: TRBJ1-2
cdr3_aa: ASSQGQGSSYGYT

v_call: TRBV10-1
j_call: TRBJ2-3
cdr3_aa: ASSESLFPDTQY

v_call: TRBV3-1/TRBV3-2
j_call: TRBJ1-2
cdr3_aa: ASSHPGQGGEKYGYT

v_call: TRBV5-4
j_call: TRBJ2-5
cdr3_aa: ASSWLAGGETQY

v_call: TRBV6-1
j_call: TRBJ2-5
cdr3_aa: ASSELDRKETQY

v_call: TRBV5-6
j_call: TRBJ2-1
cdr3_aa: ASSLDRGGTYNEQF

v_call: TRBV5-4
j_call: TRBJ1-6
cdr3_aa: ASSLDPSRNSPLH

v_call: TRBV6-6
j_call: TRBJ2-1
cdr3_aa: ASSPPGQGNEQF

v_call: TRBV5-1
j_call: TRBJ2-7
cdr3_aa: ASSLPGKGGEQY

v_call: TRBV5-1
j_call: TRBJ2-2
cdr3_aa: ASSLRGPNTGELF

v_call: TRBV6-5
j_call: TRBJ1-2
cdr3_aa: ASSVGEVGRNGYT

v_call: TRBV19
j_call: TRBJ2-2
cdr3_aa: ASRRDRGGAGELF

v_call: TRBV18
j_call: TRBJ2-7
cdr3_aa: ASSPGGQPSYEQY

v_call: TRBV5-1
j_call: TRBJ1-5
cdr3_aa: ASSLSGISNQPQH

v_call: TRBV5-1
j_call: TRBJ1-2
cdr3_aa: ASSPTGGFDYGYT

v_call: TRBV5-1
j_call: TRBJ1-2
cdr3_aa: ASSPSGTGGIGGYT

v_call: TRBV6-5
j_call: TRBJ2-5
cdr3_aa: AVLTSGGETQY

v_call: TRBV5-1
j_call: TRBJ2-2
cdr3_aa: ASSPDSANTGELF

v_call: TRBV12-3/TRBV12-4
j_call: TRBJ1-3
cdr3_aa: ASKGYGNTIY

v_call: TRBV18
j_call: TRBJ2-1
cdr3_aa: ASSPGLAPLEQF

v_call: TRBV2
j_call: TRBJ1-1
cdr3_aa: ASSEALQGMNTEAF

v_call: TRBV7-9
j_call: TRBJ1-1
cdr3_aa: ASSLSSGRVEAF

v_call: TRBV7-3
j_call: TRBJ1-2
cdr3_aa: ASSLNAAGDGYT

v_call: TRBV19
j_call: TRBJ2-1
cdr3_aa: ASSIGTGRGEQF

v_call: TRBV18
j_call: TRBJ1-2
cdr3_aa: ASSPGQNYGYT

v_call: TRBV5-6
j_call: TRBJ1-2
cdr3_aa: ASSSRDRYYGYT

v_call: TRBV18
j_call: TRBJ2-7
cdr3_aa: ASSPSPTVEQY

v_call: TRBV10-1
j_call: TRBJ1-1
cdr3_aa: ASSNTYTEAF

v_call: TRBV2
j_call: TRBJ2-6
cdr3_aa: ASTEGQGISGANVLT

v_call: TRBV2
j_call: TRBJ2-1
cdr3_aa: ASQGLAAPREQF

v_call: TRBV18
j_call: TRBJ2-5
cdr3_aa: ASSPGTEETQY

v_call: TRBV4-1
j_call: TRBJ2-1
cdr3_aa: ASSQRGDGASYNEQF

v_call: TRBV6-1
j_call: TRBJ1-5
cdr3_aa: ASSEGRGSQPQH

v_call: TRBV7-8
j_call: TRBJ2-2
cdr3_aa: ASSFAGTRELF

v_call: TRBV2
j_call: TRBJ1-2
cdr3_aa: ASSETPVET

v_call: TRBV18
j_call: TRBJ1-1
cdr3_aa: ASSPMTGRVEAF

v_call: TRBV3-1/TRBV3-2
j_call: TRBJ1-3
cdr3_aa: ASSQGQGLTGNTIY

v_call: TRBV19
j_call: TRBJ1-1
cdr3_aa: ASSNQGFAEAF

v_call: TRBV27
j_call: TRBJ1-6
cdr3_aa: ASSLGVAGRGSPLH

v_call: TRBV30
j_call: TRBJ2-1
cdr3_aa: AWSGGRGNEQF

v_call: TRBV3-1/TRBV3-2
j_call: TRBJ2-7
cdr3_aa: ASSRGQGYEQY

v_call: TRBV4-1
j_call: TRBJ2-7
cdr3_aa: ASSQEGGGSRRKY

v_call: TRBV29-1
j_call: TRBJ1-2
cdr3_aa: SGGQVDYGYT

v_call: TRBV5-4
j_call: TRBJ2-3
cdr3_aa: ASSVSRGGETDTQY

v_call: TRBV27
j_call: TRBJ2-7
cdr3_aa: ASSLSARRREQY

v_call: TRBV7-9
j_call: TRBJ2-1
cdr3_aa: ASSGAGWEYNEQF

v_call: TRBV5-1
j_call: TRBJ2-3
cdr3_aa: ASSLPSLAGEDTQY

v_call: TRBV7-9
j_call: TRBJ2-3
cdr3_aa: ASSSWDTTDTQY

v_call: TRBV6-5
j_call: TRBJ1-1
cdr3_aa: ATPRVAGGEAF

v_call: TRBV25-1
j_call: TRBJ1-6
cdr3_aa: ASRDRVRVRASSPLH

v_call: TRBV7-2
j_call: TRBJ2-1
cdr3_aa: ASSFSGTGGYEQF

v_call: TRBV7-8
j_call: TRBJ2-1
cdr3_aa: ASFPGGTLNEQF

v_call: TRBV5-5
j_call: TRBJ2-6
cdr3_aa: ASSLRGGGANVLT

v_call: TRBV30
j_call: TRBJ1-1
cdr3_aa: ARTGVTNTEAF